This T cell receptor beta chain is from a study of control samples from healthy donors and cancer patients. CDR3 length: 13 amino acids. The germline V gene has CDR1 KGHSH and CDR2 LQKENI. V lost 9 bases to trimming and J lost 4 bases, with 15 bases between them. Assay used: immunoSEQ multiplex PCR; TCRdb lists only in-frame clones, some missing. The sample includes under 90,000 clones, 85% to 95% of them seen just once. Sequencing was carried out using blood. The V call is TRBV18, the J call TRBJ1-2; the D is unclear. This receptor was identified in a woman between 55 and 75 years old in good health. The CDR3 sequence: CASSVDQIYGYTF. The CDR3 DNA sequence: TGTGCCAGTTCCGTAGATCAGATCTATGGCTACACCTTC.